This T cell receptor (beta chain) was recovered during a study of vaccination effects on CD4 cells after COVID-19 (dated by TCRdb to between 2021 and 2024). About the full investigation: Post-vaccine samples across the study were collected a median of 72 days after the second dose, with a range of 14 to 241. The study compared SARS-CoV-2 spike-specific CD4+ TCR repertoires before and after mRNA vaccination in COVID-19 convalescent patients and infection-naive vaccine recipients. A total of 10 COVID-19 convalescent patients and several SARS-CoV-2-naive healthy vaccine recipients were included in the full study. In the study, cultures from other donors were sequenced using the Oncomine TCR Beta short-read assay on an Illumina iSeq 100.

What the work shows at the level of the full study, not this receptor alone: Among healthy vaccine recipients, nearly all vaccine-induced clones were SARS-CoV-2 mono-reactive, and only 1 of 255 was cross-reactive with common cold coronaviruses. The study was limited by a small number of convalescent patients and lacked early post-infection timepoints. Clones induced by infection and clones induced by vaccination both contracted markedly at late timepoints after vaccination, which fits with T cell responses waning over time.

In the ViraFEST assay, PBMC were stimulated with viral peptide pools, and TCR sequencing was then used to find antigen-specific CD4+ T cell clonotypes based on their expansion. After around eleven days of culture, CD4+ T cells were isolated with the EasySep CD4+ T cell isolation kit. Each participant got two doses of an mRNA SARS-CoV-2 vaccine, either BNT162b2 or mRNA-1273. Negative nucleocapsid antibody results before and after vaccination confirmed that the healthy vaccine recipients had no prior SARS-CoV-2 infection. Each well held 1.5 million to 2 million PBMC cultured in IMDM containing around 5% human AB serum, 9 to 10 IU/ml IL-2 and gentamicin, along with 10 ug/ml peptides. Half of the culture medium was replaced with fresh IL-2-containing medium on days 3 and 7. Unless noted otherwise, every peptide stimulation condition was grown in triplicate wells. Using Ficoll-Paque Plus gradient centrifugation, PBMC were separated from whole blood and then either used fresh or cryopreserved at -140C. The overlapping peptide pools covered the spike proteins of SARS-CoV-2 and of the common cold coronaviruses HCoV-NL63, HCoV-OC43 and HCoV-229E. The QIAamp micro DNA kit was used to extract genomic DNA from the cultured CD4+ T cells.

To prepare the library, the immunoSEQ multiplex PCR assay was applied. TCR beta CDR3 sequencing was performed on DNA from the cultured, isolated CD4+ T cells. The source study handled its data this way. The analysis removed non-productive TCR sequences, trimmed reads to the CDR3 region, and retained only CDR3s that were 7 or more amino acids long. The MANAFEST web app was used to pick out antigen-specific clonotypes by comparing their expansion in peptide wells with that in reference cultures. To be called positive, a clone needed expansion at FDR<0.05 compared with the reference and with all other wells, an odds ratio greater than 5, and a frequency greater than 0.1% in two replicate wells. A clonotype was called cross-reactive if it was significantly expanded both in SARS-CoV-2 spike wells and in at least one common cold coronavirus spike condition. Using the stringdist R package, CDR3 similarity was measured by Levenshtein distance, and unrooted trees were constructed with ape in R 3.6.1. In its TCRdb copy, this immuneACCESS table keeps in-frame sequences only and misses some clones. Where compared with another copy, unresolved V genes explain less than half of these, and the others have no known cause. V, J and clone size derive from that table, while D and trimming were established from the DNA sequence. This sample holds tens of thousands of clones; approximately 80% were observed only once. Approximately 1.2% of the sample comes from the top ten.

This clone was seen more than once but under ten times. Its recognized antigen is unknown. No clone much larger than this one lies a single base away; base qualities are absent. This material consisted of CD4+ T cells from PBMCs cultured with HCoV-229E spike peptides, taken after COVID-19 vaccination. The cell subset or site label of this sample denotes: HCoV-229E spike overlapping peptide pool stimulation. The source is a human donor who received a COVID-19 vaccine.

CDR3 protein: CASSQETTNEKLFF. The sequenced DNA is TGCGCCAGCAGCCAAGAGACAACTAATGAAAAACTGTTTTTT. The chain employs TRBV4-3 and TRBJ1-4; the D gene cannot be resolved reliably. Relative to germline, V is 0 bases shorter and J is 0 bases shorter, with 2 bases between their ends. The germline V gene yields LGHNA for CDR1 and YSLEER for CDR2. From the cysteine through the phenylalanine, the CDR3 covers 14 amino acids. Only the CDR3 DNA stays, 42 bases, in frame from base 1.